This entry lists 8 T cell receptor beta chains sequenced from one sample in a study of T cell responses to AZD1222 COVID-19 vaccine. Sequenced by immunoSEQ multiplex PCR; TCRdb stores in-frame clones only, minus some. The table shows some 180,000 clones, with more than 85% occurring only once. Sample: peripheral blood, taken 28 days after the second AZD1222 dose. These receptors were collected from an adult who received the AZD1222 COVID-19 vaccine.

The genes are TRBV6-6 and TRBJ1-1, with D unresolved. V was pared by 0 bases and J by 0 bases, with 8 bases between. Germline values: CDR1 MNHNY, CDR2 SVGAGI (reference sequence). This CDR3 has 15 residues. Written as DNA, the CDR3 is TGTGCCAGCAGTTACTCAAGGGATTTGAACACTGAAGCTTTCTTT. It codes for CASSYSRDLNTEAFF.

For the CDR3, the DNA is TGTGCCAGCAGTGAATGGGGGAACACTGAAGCTTTCTTT. It yields the protein CASSEWGNTEAFF. The chain links TRBV2 to TRBJ1-1; D remains ambiguous. V shed 2 bases and J shed 1 base, with 5 bases lying between them. CDR1 is SNHLY, CDR2 FYNNEI, per germline. The CDR3 is made up of 13 amino acids.

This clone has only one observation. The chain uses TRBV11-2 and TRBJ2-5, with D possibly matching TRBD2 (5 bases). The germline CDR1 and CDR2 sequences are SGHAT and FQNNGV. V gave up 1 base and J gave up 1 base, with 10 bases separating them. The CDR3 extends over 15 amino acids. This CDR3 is CASSLGGLSQETQYF. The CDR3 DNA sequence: TGTGCCAGCAGCTTAGGTGGACTCTCCCAAGAGACCCAGTACTTC. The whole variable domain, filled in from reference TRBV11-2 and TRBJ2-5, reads EAGVAQSPRYKIIEKRQSVAFWCNPISGHATLYWYQQILGQGPKLLIQFQNNGVVDDSQLPKDRFSAERLKGVDSTLKIQPAKLEDSAVYLCASSLGGLSQETQYFGPGTRLLVL.

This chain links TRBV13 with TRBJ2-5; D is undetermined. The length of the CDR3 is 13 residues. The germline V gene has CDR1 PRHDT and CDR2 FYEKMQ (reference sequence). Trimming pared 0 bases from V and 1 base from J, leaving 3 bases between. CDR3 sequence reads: CASSLGSQETQYF. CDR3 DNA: TGTGCCAGCAGCTTAGGAAGCCAAGAGACCCAGTACTTC.

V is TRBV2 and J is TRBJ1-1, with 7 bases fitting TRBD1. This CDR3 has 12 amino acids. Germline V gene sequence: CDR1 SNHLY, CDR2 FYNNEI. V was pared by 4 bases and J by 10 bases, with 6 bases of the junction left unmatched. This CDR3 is CASSGQGYGAFF. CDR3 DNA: TGTGCCAGCAGTGGACAGGGTTATGGAGCTTTCTTT.

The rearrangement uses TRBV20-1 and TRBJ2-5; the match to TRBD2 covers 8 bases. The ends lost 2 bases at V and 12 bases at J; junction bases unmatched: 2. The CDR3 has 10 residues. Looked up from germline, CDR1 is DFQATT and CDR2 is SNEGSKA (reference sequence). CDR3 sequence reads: CSARFSGEYF. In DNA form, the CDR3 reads TGCAGTGCTAGATTTAGCGGGGAGTACTTC.

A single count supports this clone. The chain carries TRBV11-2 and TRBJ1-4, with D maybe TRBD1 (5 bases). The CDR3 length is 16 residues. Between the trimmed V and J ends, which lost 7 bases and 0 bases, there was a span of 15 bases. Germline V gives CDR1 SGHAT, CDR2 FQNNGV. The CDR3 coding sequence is TGTGCCAGCAACCCCGCCGGGGCCCCAACTAATGAAAAACTGTTTTTT. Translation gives CASNPAGAPTNEKLFF.

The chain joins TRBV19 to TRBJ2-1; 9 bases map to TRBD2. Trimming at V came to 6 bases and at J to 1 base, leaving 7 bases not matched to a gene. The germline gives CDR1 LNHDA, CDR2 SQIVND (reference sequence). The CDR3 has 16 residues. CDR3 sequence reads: CASRRIAGESYNEQFF. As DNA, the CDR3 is TGTGCCAGTAGGAGAATAGCGGGAGAGTCCTACAATGAGCAGTTCTTC.